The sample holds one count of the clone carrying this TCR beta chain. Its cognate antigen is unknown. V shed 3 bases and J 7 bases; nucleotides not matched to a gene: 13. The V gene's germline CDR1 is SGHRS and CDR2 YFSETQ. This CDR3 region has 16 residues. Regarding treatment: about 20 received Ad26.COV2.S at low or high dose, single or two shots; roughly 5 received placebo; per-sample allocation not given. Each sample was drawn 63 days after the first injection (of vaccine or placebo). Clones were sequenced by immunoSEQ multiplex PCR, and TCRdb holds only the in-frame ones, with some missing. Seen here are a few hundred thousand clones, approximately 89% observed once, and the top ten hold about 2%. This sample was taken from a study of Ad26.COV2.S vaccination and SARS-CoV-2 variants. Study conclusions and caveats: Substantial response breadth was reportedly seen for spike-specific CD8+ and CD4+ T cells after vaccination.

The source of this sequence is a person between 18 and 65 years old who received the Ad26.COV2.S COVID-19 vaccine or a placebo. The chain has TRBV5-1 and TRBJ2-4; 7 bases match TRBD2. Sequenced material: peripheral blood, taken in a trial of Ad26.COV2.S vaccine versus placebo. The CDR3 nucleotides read TGCGCCAGCAGCTCCGATTTAGCGGGCCTGGGGAACATTCAGTACTTC. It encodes CASSSDLAGLGNIQYF.